This T cell receptor beta chain was captured in a study of cytomegalovirus exposure and HLA in healthy donors. As regards this clone: No antigen is known for it.

The PCR ran on 60 Vbeta and 13 Jbeta primers. Per the study methods: An analysis that came later counted some 85 million unique TCR beta chains, approximately 11 million shared. Data came from immunoSEQ multiplex PCR; TCRdb stores just in-frame clones and leaves some out. V, J and clone size reflect that table, while D and trimming were determined from the DNA. Of 60,000 to 75,000 clones listed, around 70% were seen once; the top ten hold 22%. Study-wide results and limits: The likely origin of a cluster of highly shared sequence variants was a sequencing artifact. Previous analysis showed most TCR beta V segments were productive about 90% or about 30% of the time.

This TCR was sampled from a woman aged 25-40 years in good health and CMV-seropositive. Input material: PBMCs.

CDR3 protein: CASSAALLYYEQYF. The CDR3 coding sequence is TGTGCCAGCAGTGCAGCGCTACTCTACTACGAGCAGTACTTC. The chain couples TRBV6-1 to TRBJ2-7; D is ambiguous. V shed 4 bases and J shed 3 bases, with 13 bases lying between them. Germline CDR1 MNHNS, CDR2 SASEGT. This CDR3 is built from 14 residues.